This is a list of T cell receptor beta chains from one sample in a study of esophageal squamous cell carcinoma under preoperative chemotherapy. Each CDR3 protein gets one entry after TCRdb re-called the PCR reads with MiXCR. The sample records 10,000 to 15,000 distinct CDR3 sequences, around half being singletons. This specimen was collected from a patient given preoperative chemotherapy. The receptor source for this set is a human donor with esophageal squamous cell carcinoma. The donor label of this sample is uncertain. CDR3s include the opening cysteine and the closing phenylalanine or tryptophan. The order of the fields is D gene, V gene, CDR3 length, J gene, clone size, CDR3 DNA, CDR3 protein. A D gene is named only where the DNA matches it firmly. Clone sizes are given selectively: once, few, many, or a class where the clone is expanded.

>TRBD2|TRBV10-2|16|TRBJ2-4|.
TGCGCCAGCGAGGGACTAGGGGGGGGGGGGGCAAACATTCAGTACTTC
CASEGLGGGGANIQYF
>.|TRBV6-5|15|TRBJ2-3|few
TGTGCCAGCAGTTACAGTGGGACTCCCCCAGATACGCAGTATTTT
CASSYSGTPPDTQYF
>.|TRBV6-1|16|TRBJ2-3|.
TGTGCCAGCGGGGAATTTGGGGGAAGTGACCAAGAGACGCAGTATTTC
CASGEFGGSDQETQYF
>TRBD1|TRBV6-5|16|TRBJ2-1|.
TGTGCCAGCAGTTACCTTGGACAGGGTCTTTACAATGAGCAGTTCTTC
CASSYLGQGLYNEQFF
>.|TRBV12-3/TRBV12-4|14|TRBJ2-7|.
TGTGCCAGCAGCCTGGACTGGCTACCCTACGAGCAGTACTTC
CASSLDWLPYEQYF
>.|TRBV12-3/TRBV12-4|13|TRBJ1-5|.
TGTGCCAGCAGTTTAGGGAGCAATCAGCCCCAGCATTTT
CASSLGSNQPQHF
>TRBD1|TRBV7-6|16|TRBJ2-1|.
TGTGCCAGCAGCCCAAGGCCGGGACAGGGGGGCAATGAGCAGTTCTTC
CASSPRPGQGGNEQFF
>.|TRBV6-5|14|TRBJ2-7|few
TGTGCCAGCAGTTACCAGATAGATCGGGGCGAGCAGTACTTC
CASSYQIDRGEQYF
>.|TRBV12-3/TRBV12-4|11|TRBJ1-1|many
TGTGCCAGCGTTCTTAGGGGTGAAGCTTTCTTT
CASVLRGEAFF
>.|TRBV6-1|15|TRBJ2-7|.
TGTGCCAGGGGTGAAGGGCGGAGTAGCCAAGAGACGCAGTACTTC
CARGEGRSSQETQYF
>.|TRBV6-1|13|TRBJ2-7|.
TGTGCCAGCACCTTTGACAGACATTCCGAGCAGTACTTC
CASTFDRHSEQYF
>.|TRBV6-5|14|TRBJ1-3|.
TGTGCCAGCAGTTCGGCCGGGACTGGAAACACCATATATTTT
CASSSAGTGNTIYF
>TRBD2|TRBV6-1|16|TRBJ2-1|medium-sized
TGTGCCAGCAGTGAAGATTGGCGCGGGAGTACAAAGACCCAGTTCTTC
CASSEDWRGSTKTQFF
>TRBD2|TRBV6-1|16|TRBJ2-7|medium-sized
TGTGCCAGCAGTGACGGTCAACTAGCGGGTAGGCACGAGCAGTACTTC
CASSDGQLAGRHEQYF
>.|TRBV20-1|14|TRBJ2-3|.
TGCAGGGCTAGAGGGGTCTGTGACAAAGATACGCAGTATTTC
CRARGVCDKDTQYF
>TRBD1|TRBV6-1|15|TRBJ2-2|.
TGTGCCAGCAGCCACGGACAGGCGAACACAGAGGAGCAGTTTTTT
CASSHGQANTEEQFF
>TRBD2|TRBV7-2|17|TRBJ2-1|many
TGTGCCAGCAGCCAAACCCTACCTAGCGGGAGGGGCAATGAGCAGTTCTTC
CASSQTLPSGRGNEQFF
>.|TRBV6-1|14|TRBJ2-1|medium-sized
TGTGCCAGCAGTGAAGCGCCGGCTACCAATGAGCAGTTCTTC
CASSEAPATNEQFF
>TRBD2|TRBV6-1|15|TRBJ2-1|.
TGTGCCAGCAGAATCCTCCCGGGAGGTTGGAATGAGCAGTTCTTC
CASRILPGGWNEQFF
>TRBD2|TRBV6-1|16|TRBJ2-2|.
TGTGCCAGCAGTGAACGAGGGACTATCCTTTACAATGAGCTGTTTTTT
CASSERGTILYNELFF
>.|TRBV6-1|14|TRBJ1-1|.
TGTGCCAGCTCTGCGACGGGGGTAGTCACTGAAGCTTTCTTT
CASSATGVVTEAFF
>TRBD1|TRBV6-1|14|TRBJ2-5|.
TGTGCCAGCAACGGACAGGGGGGATCGAGCACCCAGTACTTC
CASNGQGGSSTQYF
>TRBD2|TRBV11-3|17|TRBJ2-3|.
TGTGCCAGCAGCACCAGCCGCCTAGCGGGAGGTGCAGATACGCAGTATTTT
CASSTSRLAGGADTQYF
>.|TRBV27|16|TRBJ2-7|.
TGTGCCAGCAGTTTATCGGACATAGGACGGGGCAATGAGCAGTACTTC
CASSLSDIGRGNEQYF
>TRBD2|TRBV11-2|12|TRBJ2-1|few
TGTGCCAGCAGCTTATTAGCGGGAGAAGGAGTATTC
CASSLLAGEGVF
>.|TRBV6-2/TRBV6-3|12|TRBJ2-3|.
TGTGCCAGCAGTTACGGGTCAGATACGCAGTATTTT
CASSYGSDTQYF
>TRBD2|TRBV6-1|16|TRBJ2-7|many
TGTGCCAGCCGAGGGACTAGCGGGAGGGCAGTCAACGAGCAGTACTTC
CASRGTSGRAVNEQYF
>.|TRBV6-1|14|TRBJ2-1|.
TGTGCCAGCAGCCCTCGGGACCCCTTAGAGACCCAGTTCTTC
CASSPRDPLETQFF
>TRBD2|TRBV6-1|14|TRBJ2-2|.
TGTGCCAGCAGTGAGGGAGGGAGCACCGATGCGCTGTTTTTT
CASSEGGSTDALFF
>.|TRBV6-1|15|TRBJ2-3|large
TGTGCCAGCAGTGAATTACGGATTAGCACAGATACGCAGTATTTT
CASSELRISTDTQYF
>TRBD1|TRBV12-3/TRBV12-4|16|TRBJ2-1|.
TGTGCCAGCAGGGGACAGGGAGGTGGCGGGGTCAATGAGCAGTTCTTC
CASRGQGGGGVNEQFF
>TRBD2|TRBV7-2|16|TRBJ2-1|.
TGTGCCAGCAGCTTACGAACTAGCGGGATGGGTGAGACCCAGTTCTTC
CASSLRTSGMGETQFF
>TRBD1|TRBV6-1|15|TRBJ1-4|.
TGTGCCAGCAGTGGATACAGGGGTTCTAATGAAAAACTGTTTTTT
CASSGYRGSNEKLFF
>.|TRBV6-1|16|TRBJ2-3|.
TGTGCCAGCAGTGAATTGGGGGTGAGCGACAAAGACACGCAGTATTTC
CASSELGVSDKDTQYF
>TRBD2|TRBV12-3/TRBV12-4|16|TRBJ2-3|many
TGTGCCAGCAGCACCCCAGAGACTAGCCCCCAGGATACGCAGTATTTT
CASSTPETSPQDTQYF
>.|TRBV12-3/TRBV12-4|14|TRBJ2-1|medium-sized
TGTGCCAGCAGTTTGTCGGTCTTTTCCAGTGAGCAGTTCTTC
CASSLSVFSSEQFF
>.|TRBV6-1|14|TRBJ2-6|.
TGTGCCAGCAGTCGACAGGATGGGGCCAACGAGCAGACTTTC
CASSRQDGANEQTF
>.|TRBV6-1|15|TRBJ1-6|.
TGTGCCAGCAGTAGAGGACATCCGAGTGATTCACCCCTCCACTTT
CASSRGHPSDSPLHF
>TRBD1|TRBV6-1|15|TRBJ2-5|many
TGTGCCAGCAGCGACGGACAGGCTAGGGGGGAGACCCAGTACTTC
CASSDGQARGETQYF
>.|TRBV6-5|13|TRBJ2-7|.
TGTGCCAGCAGTTACTCGGGGTGGTACGAGCAGTACTTC
CASSYSGWYEQYF
>TRBD1|TRBV6-1|16|TRBJ2-4|.
TGTTCCAGCAGGGGGCTGGGGGGCCGTGACGAGGACATTCAGTACTTC
CSSRGLGGRDEDIQYF
>.|TRBV12-3/TRBV12-4|14|TRBJ2-7|medium-sized
TGTGCCAGCAGTTTAATGGACAGTTCCTACGAGCAGTACTTC
CASSLMDSSYEQYF
>TRBD2|TRBV27|16|TRBJ2-2|medium-sized
TGTGCCAGCACGATGAGGGTAGCGGGGTTCACCGGGGAGCTGTTTTTT
CASTMRVAGFTGELFF
>.|TRBV7-2|11|TRBJ2-7|medium-sized
TGTGCCAGCAGCTGGACCAATGAGCAGTACTTC
CASSWTNEQYF
>.|TRBV7-2|15|TRBJ2-5|.
TGTGCCAGCAGCTTAATCCAGCTCCCCGGAGAGACCCAGTACTTC
CASSLIQLPGETQYF
>.|TRBV12-3/TRBV12-4|13|TRBJ2-1|.
TGTGCCAGCAGTTTGGGGGAGGTGCAGGAGCAGTTCTTC
CASSLGEVQEQFF
>.|TRBV12-3/TRBV12-4|12|TRBJ2-5|.
TGTGCCAGCAGTTTACGCCGACGGGAGCAGTACTTC
CASSLRRREQYF
>.|TRBV6-1|11|TRBJ2-2|.
TGTGCCAGCGCGAACACCGAGGAGCTGTTCTTT
CASANTEELFF
>.|TRBV6-1|13|TRBJ2-3|.
TGTGCCAGCCTCGCCTGGGGCAAAGATACGCAGTATTTT
CASLAWGKDTQYF